The 3 T cell receptor beta chains below all came from one sample that was sequenced in a study of T cell changes during pregnancy in multiple sclerosis. Some clones are missing from TCRdb's copy, which holds only in-frame ones; the method was immunoSEQ multiplex PCR. The sample lists some 39,000 clones; approximately 90% were seen once. The sequencing here drew on CD4+ T cells from peripheral blood mononuclear cells, taken in the second trimester of pregnancy. The source is a female donor in good health, enrolled as a control in a pregnancy study.

A few counts support this clone. The J gene is TRBJ1-2, the V gene TRBV6-1; D gene ambiguous. Germline CDR1 MNHNS, CDR2 SASEGT. V gave up 6 bases and J gave up 3 bases, with 14 bases separating them. The CDR3 is 14 residues long. CDR3 protein: CASRLDMGDYGYTF. In nucleotides, the CDR3 is TGTGCCAGCAGGTTAGACATGGGAGACTATGGCTACACCTTC.

This clone was observed a few times. The V gene is TRBV6-6, the J gene TRBJ1-6, with 8 bases that match TRBD1. This CDR3 is built from 14 residues. J gave up 10 bases and V 4 bases, and 6 bases lay outside the gene matches. Per the germline V gene, CDR1 is MNHNY and CDR2 is SVGAGI (reference sequence). CDR3 region: CASSFRQGNSPLHF. Here the CDR3 DNA reads TGTGCCAGCAGTTTCAGACAGGGGAACTCACCCCTCCACTTT.

V and J are TRBV5-6 and TRBJ1-2; tentatively, D is TRBD1 (5 bases). Germline CDR1 SGHDT, CDR2 YYEEEE. The CDR3 consists of 14 residues. Trimming pared 6 bases from V and 13 bases from J, leaving 25 bases between. The CDR3 loop reads CASTRPNVRDVGTF. CDR3 nucleotides: TGTGCCAGCACCAGACCGAACGTCAGGGATGTAGGCACCTTC. The whole variable domain, remainder taken from reference TRBV5-6 and TRBJ1-2, is DAGVTQSPTHLIKTRGQQVTLRCSPKSGHDTVSWYQQALGQGPQFIFQYYEEEERQRGNFPDRFSGHQFPNYSSELNVNALLLGDSALYLCASTRPNVRDVGTFGSGTRLTVV.